Following are 11 T cell receptor beta chains from one sample sequenced in a study of T cells in localized non-small cell lung cancer. Sequencing was performed with immunoSEQ multiplex PCR; in TCRdb, only in-frame clones are kept and a portion is missing. The sample has 25,000 to 35,000 clones, roughly 90% seen once. The sequenced sample was peripheral blood, obtained before any cancer treatment. The origin of the receptors is a male donor older than 55 with stage I lung adenocarcinoma.

The rearrangement joins TRBV7-2 to TRBJ2-5, with D perhaps matching TRBD1 or TRBD2 (5 bases each). The CDR3 is 14 amino acids. V lost 5 bases and J lost 3, with 13 bases in between. Germline CDR1 and CDR2: SGHTA and FQGNSA. CDR3 nucleotides: TGTGCCAGCAGCCCGGGACCCACAGAAGAGACCCAGTACTTC. Amino acid sequence: CASSPGPTEETQYF.

This rearrangement joins TRBV6-5 to TRBJ2-5, with D perhaps TRBD2 (7 bases). Germline lookup yields CDR1 MNHEY and CDR2 SVGAGI. Trimming shortened V by 7 bases and J by 7 bases, and 19 bases separated the two germline ends. CDR3 size: 14 residues. The CDR3 nucleotides are TGTGCCAGCAATCTGGGGGGGGGCGTTGGGACCCAGTACTTC. Its protein is CASNLGGGVGTQYF.

The J gene is TRBJ2-5, the V gene TRBV7-3; D could derive from TRBD1 or TRBD2 (6 bases each). Trimming left V 5 bases short and J 3 bases short, with 19 bases between. CDR1 is SGHTA, CDR2 FQGTGA, per germline. The CDR3 has 16 residues. The CDR3 nucleotides read TGTGCCAGCAGCCCCGAGGGGGGAAAAGGAGAAGAGACCCAGTACTTC. Protein sequence: CASSPEGGKGEETQYF.

The chain has TRBV7-2 and TRBJ2-1; D not certain. Germline CDR1 SGHTA, CDR2 FQGNSA. The CDR3 spans 15 residues. Trimming pared 0 bases from V and 8 bases from J, leaving 14 bases between. CDR3 sequence reads: CASSLADARFYEQFF. As DNA, the CDR3 is TGTGCCAGCAGCTTAGCCGATGCTAGATTCTATGAGCAGTTCTTC.

The chain links TRBV5-1 to TRBJ1-1, with D possibly matching TRBD1 (5 bases). CDR1 SGHRS and CDR2 YFSETQ come from the germline V gene. This CDR3 is 15 amino acids long. V shed 4 bases and J shed 3 bases, with 16 bases lying between them. The CDR3 protein is CASSRNTMGDTEAFF. The CDR3 DNA reads as TGCGCCAGCAGCAGAAACACTATGGGGGACACTGAAGCTTTCTTT.

This sequence joins TRBV7-6 and TRBJ2-7; 9 nucleotides line up with TRBD2. Germline values: CDR1 SGHVS, CDR2 FNYEAQ. The J segment lost 6 bases and the V segment lost 5 bases, leaving 8 bases of the junction unmatched. This CDR3 is 14 amino acids long. The DNA for the CDR3 is TGTGCCAGCAGCCCCCCGGGACTAGCTATCGAGCAGTACTTC. The encoded protein is CASSPPGLAIEQYF.

This chain uses TRBV4-1 with TRBJ1-5; no clear D gene. CDR3 length: 16 amino acids. V was clipped by 0 bases and J by 3 bases, with 12 bases between them. Germline values: CDR1 MGHRA, CDR2 YSYEKL. This chain's CDR3 is CASSQDGVTANQPQHF. CDR3 coding DNA: TGCGCCAGCAGCCAAGATGGAGTAACCGCCAATCAGCCCCAGCATTTT.

The chain carries TRBV5-4 and TRBJ1-6; D remains unclear. V lost 1 base and J lost 5, with 13 bases in between. Germline assignment: CDR1 SGHNT and CDR2 YYREEE (reference sequence). The CDR3 has 16 amino acids. In DNA, the CDR3 is TGTGCCAGCAGCTTGCAAGCTCCGGGCAATAATTCACCCCTCCACTTT. Protein: CASSLQAPGNNSPLHF.

The genes are TRBV19 and TRBJ1-5; no clear D. This CDR3 contains 13 residues. The ends were cut back, 3 bases at V and 4 bases at J, with 7 bases in the middle. The germline V gene has CDR1 LNHDA and CDR2 SQIVND (reference sequence). The CDR3 nucleotides read TGTGCCAGTAGTATTGAAGTGAATCAGCCCCAGCATTTT. This sequence encodes CASSIEVNQPQHF.

The chain recombines TRBV9 with TRBJ1-1; D gene uncertain. Per the germline V gene, CDR1 is SGDLS and CDR2 is YYNGEE. The ends were cut back, 1 base at V and 5 bases at J, with 9 bases in the middle. The CDR3 consists of 13 residues. CDR3 bases: TGTGCCAGCAGCGTATCGTACGGGACTGAAGCTTTCTTT. Protein sequence: CASSVSYGTEAFF. The full variable domain, with the rest looked up from reference TRBV9 and TRBJ1-1, is DSGVTQTPKHLITATGQRVTLRCSPRSGDLSVYWYQQSLDQGLQFLIQYYNGEERAKGNILERFSAQQFPDLHSELNLSSLELGDSALYFCASSVSYGTEAFFGQGTRLTVV.

This clone was seen just once. The chain joins TRBV30 to TRBJ1-5; D ambiguous. Trimming removed 3 bases from V and 5 bases from J, with 5 bases in between. The CDR3 consists of 11 residues. Germline V lookup: CDR1 GTSNPN, CDR2 SVGIG (reference sequence). The CDR3 loop is CAWSPYQPQHF. In DNA, the CDR3 is TGTGCCTGGAGCCCATATCAGCCCCAGCATTTT.